Following are 20 T cell receptor beta chains from one sample sequenced in a study of shared clonotypes between healthy human individuals (TCRdb year 2020). The method was the immunoSEQ multiplex PCR assay. The table comes from immuneACCESS by way of TCRdb, which keeps in-frame sequences with V and J called. Part of the clones is missing from these tables; in studies checked, under half for an unresolved V gene and the rest for unknown reasons. In all, the sample holds roughly 2.1 million clones, and about 93% of those were seen once. Jointly, the top ten make up about 1.8% of the sample. CD8 naive samples were CD45RO-negative cells positively selected for CCR7, giving a CD45RA+CCR7+ population that excluded TemRA cells. The sequencing input was naive CD8+ T cells from PBMCs. The cell subset or site label, as the study defines it: CD45RA+CCR7+. The receptors shown here come from a man in his late teens or twenties in good health. Some clones in this sample may be carry-over from other donors' samples.

V usage is TRBV27 and J usage is TRBJ2-7; D gene ambiguous. The CDR3 covers 17 residues. Germline V gene sequence: CDR1 MNHEY, CDR2 SMNVEV (reference sequence). Trimming cost V 1 base and J 0 bases, with 16 bases left between them. The CDR3 bases are TGTGCCAGCAGTTTATTCGTTGAGGCACGGAGCTCCTACGAGCAGTACTTC. Translation gives CASSLFVEARSSYEQYF.

This chain connects TRBV13 to TRBJ1-1, with no clear D. The CDR3 extends over 15 amino acids. CDR1 and CDR2 (germline): PRHDT, FYEKMQ (reference sequence). V lost 2 bases to trimming and J lost 1 base, with 11 bases between them. CDR3 sequence (DNA): TGTGCCAGCAGCTTATCTCCCCGGGGGAACACTGAAGCTTTCTTT. This translates into CASSLSPRGNTEAFF.

The chain joins TRBV28 to TRBJ1-2, with D perhaps TRBD1 (5 bases). This CDR3 has 15 residues. The V gene's germline CDR1 is MDHEN and CDR2 SYDVKM. Between the trimmed V and J ends, which lost 3 bases and 4 bases, there was a span of 15 bases. The CDR3 region is CASSLGLELAYGYTF. CDR3 sequence (DNA): TGTGCCAGCAGTTTGGGACTCGAACTGGCCTATGGCTACACCTTC.

V usage is TRBV27 and J usage is TRBJ2-5; 15 nucleotides match TRBD2. The CDR3 runs to 14 residues. V lost 8 bases to trimming and J lost 7 bases; unmatched junction nucleotides: 5. In germline, CDR1 is MNHEY, CDR2 SMNVEV (reference sequence). CDR3 loop: CASRGLAGGLTQYF. The CDR3 DNA is TGTGCCAGCCGCGGACTAGCGGGAGGGTTGACCCAGTACTTC.

This rearrangement joins TRBV6-6 to TRBJ2-7; the D is unclear. Trimming took 4 bases from V and 2 from J, leaving 9 bases between them. Germline CDR1 and CDR2: MNHNY and SVGAGI (reference sequence). This CDR3 contains 13 residues. The CDR3, as DNA: TGTGCCAGCAGTTCAAGGCAACCCTACGAGCAGTACTTC. Translation: CASSSRQPYEQYF.

The chain links TRBV6-6 to TRBJ2-3; D possibly corresponds to TRBD1 (5 bases). V lost 0 bases and J lost 3, with 10 bases in between. The germline CDR1 and CDR2 sequences are MNHNY and SVGAGI (reference sequence). This CDR3 spans 15 amino acids. The CDR3 reads CASSYSRQGTDTQYF. Here the CDR3 DNA reads TGTGCCAGCAGTTACTCGAGGCAGGGTACAGATACGCAGTATTTT.

This rearrangement joins TRBV19 to TRBJ1-5, with 9 bases fitting TRBD1. With V trimmed by 7 bases and J by 0 bases, 10 bases remained unmatched. CDR3 length: 17 amino acids. Germline V gene lookup returns CDR1 LNHDA and CDR2 SQIVND (reference sequence). CDR3 loop: CASTARWDRVSNQPQHF. Written as DNA, the CDR3 is TGTGCCAGTACTGCACGGTGGGACAGGGTTAGCAATCAGCCCCAGCATTTT.

The chain is built from TRBV4-1 and TRBJ2-2; 7 bases match TRBD1. The germline V gene has CDR1 MGHRA and CDR2 YSYEKL. V shed 6 bases, J shed 6 bases, and the junction held 4 bases outside the gene matches. The CDR3 has 13 amino acids. This CDR3 reads CASRPTGAGELFF. The CDR3 DNA sequence: TGCGCCAGCAGGCCTACAGGGGCCGGGGAGCTGTTTTTT.

This rearrangement joins TRBV29-1 to TRBJ2-7; D gene ambiguous. There are 13 residues in the CDR3. Trimming pared 4 bases from V and 2 bases from J, leaving 12 bases between. Germline CDR1 and CDR2: SQVTM and ANQGSEA. For the CDR3, the DNA is TGCAGCGTTGTGTCTAGTCGGCCCTACGAGCAGTACTTC. Translated, it gives CSVVSSRPYEQYF.

The CDR3, as DNA: TGTGCCAGCCTGGGTGCCCTCTACTATGGCTACACCTTC. This gives the protein CASLGALYYGYTF. The chain carries TRBV28 and TRBJ1-2, with D hard to call. V was cut by 8 bases and J by 3 bases, with 13 bases left in between. Germline V gives CDR1 MDHEN, CDR2 SYDVKM. CDR3 length: 13 residues.

This chain uses TRBV13 with TRBJ2-7, with 9 positions matching TRBD1. Germline V gene data show CDR1 as PRHDT and CDR2 as FYEKMQ (reference sequence). The length of the CDR3 is 18 residues. V lost 3 bases and J lost 5; bases outside the gene matches: 17. The CDR3 DNA reads TGTGCCAGCAGCTTCCGGACAGGGGCCGTAAAAGACACCCACGAGCAGTACTTC. Translation: CASSFRTGAVKDTHEQYF.

The chain joins TRBV5-4 to TRBJ1-5, with 7 bases that match TRBD1. Germline CDR1 and CDR2: SGHNT and YYREEE (reference sequence). V dropped 4 bases and J dropped 2; count of bases not matched to a gene: 9. This CDR3 region has 16 residues. CDR3 nucleotide sequence: TGTGCCAGCAGCACCGGGGGAGGGGGCGGCAATCAGCCCCAGCATTTT. Encoded protein: CASSTGGGGGNQPQHF.

V and J are TRBV5-6 and TRBJ2-7, with no clear D. V was trimmed by 0 bases and J by 4 bases, leaving 17 bases between them. From germline, CDR1 is SGHDT and CDR2 YYEEEE. This CDR3 is 16 amino acids long. CDR3 protein: CASSLGIVGALYEQYF. CDR3 nucleotide sequence: TGTGCCAGCAGCTTGGGGATTGTGGGTGCCTTATACGAGCAGTACTTC.

This rearrangement joins TRBV4-2 to TRBJ1-2; tentatively, D is TRBD1 (5 bases). V was cut by 0 bases and J by 6 bases, with 17 bases left in between. The germline gives CDR1 LGHNA, CDR2 YNFKEQ. This CDR3 has 16 residues. DNA for the CDR3: TGTGCCAGCAGCCAAGATGTAACAGGCGGACTCCATGGCTACACCTTC. This gives the protein CASSQDVTGGLHGYTF.

V gene TRBV7-8 combines with J gene TRBJ2-7; D is perhaps TRBD1 (6 bases). V was cut by 7 bases and J by 0 bases, with 13 bases left in between. There are 14 residues in the CDR3. The germline gives CDR1 SGHVS, CDR2 FQNEAQ. This CDR3 is CASMGRQASYEQYF. In DNA form, the CDR3 reads TGTGCCAGCATGGGACGACAGGCCTCCTACGAGCAGTACTTC.

This clone was detected a few times. Other DNA sequences in this specimen translate into the identical CDR3. This chain joins TRBV19 and TRBJ1-5; 9 bases match TRBD1. CDR1 LNHDA and CDR2 SQIVND come from the germline V gene (reference sequence). Unmatched junction bases numbered 4, after V lost 3 bases and J lost 4 bases. This CDR3 region has 15 residues. As DNA, the CDR3 is TGTGCCAGTAGTATCGGGACAGGGAGGAATCAGCCCCAGCATTTT. Translating it yields CASSIGTGRNQPQHF.

This chain links TRBV19 with TRBJ1-4; no clear D gene. Germline V lookup: CDR1 LNHDA, CDR2 SQIVND (reference sequence). The CDR3 has 15 amino acids. The germline V and J ends were trimmed by 3 bases and 7 bases, with 15 bases remaining between them. CDR3 in amino acids: CASSMYTQRGEKLFF. In DNA, the CDR3 is TGTGCCAGTAGTATGTACACACAACGGGGTGAAAAACTGTTTTTT. The complete variable domain, with remaining parts taken from reference TRBV19 and TRBJ1-4, reads DGGITQSPKYLFRKEGQNVTLSCEQNLNHDAMYWYRQDPGQGLRLIYYSQIVNDFQKGDIAEGYSVSREKKESFPLTVTSAQKNPTAFYLCASSMYTQRGEKLFFGSGTQLSVL.

The chain joins TRBV29-1 to TRBJ1-2; a possible D gene is TRBD1 (5 bases). The ends were cut back, 6 bases at V and 5 bases at J, with 19 bases in the middle. Germline lookup yields CDR1 SQVTM and CDR2 ANQGSEA. The CDR3 contains 14 residues. For the CDR3, the DNA is TGCAGCGTCGGAGGAGGCAGGGAGCTTTATGGCTACACCTTC. It specifies CSVGGGRELYGYTF.

The chain uses TRBV11-3 and TRBJ2-7; weak D call: TRBD2 (6 bases). The CDR3 runs to 15 residues. The ends were cut back, 4 bases at V and 1 base at J, with 14 bases in the middle. The germline V gene encodes CDR1 SGHNT and CDR2 YENEEA. The CDR3: CASSSPGLQSYEQYF. CDR3 coding DNA: TGTGCCAGCAGCTCACCGGGACTTCAATCCTACGAGCAGTACTTC.

The V call is TRBV7-9, the J call TRBJ2-7, with D hard to call. This CDR3 spans 12 amino acids. V was shortened by 7 bases and J by 0 bases, with 7 bases between the two germline ends. CDR1 is SEHNR and CDR2 is FQNEAQ in the germline V gene (reference sequence). The DNA for the CDR3 is TGTGCCAGCACCAAAAGCTCCTACGAGCAGTACTTC. Its protein is CASTKSSYEQYF.